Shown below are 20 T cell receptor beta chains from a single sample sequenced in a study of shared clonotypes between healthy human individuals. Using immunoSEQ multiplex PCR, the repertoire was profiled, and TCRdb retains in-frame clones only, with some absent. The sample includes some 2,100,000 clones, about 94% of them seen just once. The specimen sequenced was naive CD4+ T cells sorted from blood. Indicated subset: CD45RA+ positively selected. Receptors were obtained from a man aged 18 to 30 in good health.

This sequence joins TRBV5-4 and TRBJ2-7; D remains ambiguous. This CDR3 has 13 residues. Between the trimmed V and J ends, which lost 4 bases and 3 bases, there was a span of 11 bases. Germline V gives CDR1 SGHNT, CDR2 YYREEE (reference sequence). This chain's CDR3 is CASSLPTNYEQYF. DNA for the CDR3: TGTGCCAGCAGCCTGCCGACAAACTACGAGCAGTACTTC.

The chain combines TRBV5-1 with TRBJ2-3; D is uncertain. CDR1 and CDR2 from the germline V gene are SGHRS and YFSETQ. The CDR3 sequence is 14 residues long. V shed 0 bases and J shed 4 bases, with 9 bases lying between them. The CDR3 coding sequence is TGCGCCAGCAGCTTGGAAGGTTACTCAGATACGCAGTATTTT. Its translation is CASSLEGYSDTQYF.

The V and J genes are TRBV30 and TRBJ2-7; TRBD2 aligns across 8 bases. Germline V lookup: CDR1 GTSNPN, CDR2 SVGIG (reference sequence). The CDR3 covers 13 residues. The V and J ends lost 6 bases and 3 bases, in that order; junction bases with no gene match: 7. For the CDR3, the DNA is TGTGCCTGCGGACTAGCAAACCACTACGAGCAGTACTTC. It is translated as CACGLANHYEQYF. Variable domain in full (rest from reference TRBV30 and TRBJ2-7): SQTIHQWPATLVQPVGSPLSLECTVEGTSNPNLYWYRQAAGRGLQLLFYSVGIGQISSEVPQNLSASRPQDRQFILSSKKLLLSDSGFYLCACGLANHYEQYFGPGTRLTVT.

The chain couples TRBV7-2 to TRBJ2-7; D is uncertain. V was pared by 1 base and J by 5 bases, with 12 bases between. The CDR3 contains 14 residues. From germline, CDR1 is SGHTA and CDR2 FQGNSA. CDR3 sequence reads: CASSLGDWLNEQYF. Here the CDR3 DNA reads TGTGCCAGCAGCTTAGGAGATTGGTTAAACGAGCAGTACTTC.

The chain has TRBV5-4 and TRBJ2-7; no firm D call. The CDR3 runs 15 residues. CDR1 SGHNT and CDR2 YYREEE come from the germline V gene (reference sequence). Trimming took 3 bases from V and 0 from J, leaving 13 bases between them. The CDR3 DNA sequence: TGTGCCAGCAGCTCGCTCCCGGACGGCTCCTACGAGCAGTACTTC. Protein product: CASSSLPDGSYEQYF.

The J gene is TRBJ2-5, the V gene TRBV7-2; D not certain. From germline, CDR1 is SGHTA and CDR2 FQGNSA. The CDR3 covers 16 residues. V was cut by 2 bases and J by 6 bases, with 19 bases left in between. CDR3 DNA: TGTGCCAGCAGCTTATCCACCGGGCTAAAGAGGCAGACCCAGTACTTC. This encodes CASSLSTGLKRQTQYF.

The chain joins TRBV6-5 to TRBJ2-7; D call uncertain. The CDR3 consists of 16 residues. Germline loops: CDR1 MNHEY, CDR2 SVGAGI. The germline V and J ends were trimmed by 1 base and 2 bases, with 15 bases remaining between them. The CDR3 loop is CASSYFPPAPPYEQYF. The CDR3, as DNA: TGTGCCAGCAGTTACTTCCCCCCGGCCCCACCCTACGAGCAGTACTTC.

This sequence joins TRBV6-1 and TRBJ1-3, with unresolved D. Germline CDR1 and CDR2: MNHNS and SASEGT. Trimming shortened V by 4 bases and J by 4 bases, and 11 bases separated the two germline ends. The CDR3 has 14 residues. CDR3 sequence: CASSGTLTGNTIYF. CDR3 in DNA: TGTGCCAGCAGTGGCACGCTAACCGGAAACACCATATATTTT.

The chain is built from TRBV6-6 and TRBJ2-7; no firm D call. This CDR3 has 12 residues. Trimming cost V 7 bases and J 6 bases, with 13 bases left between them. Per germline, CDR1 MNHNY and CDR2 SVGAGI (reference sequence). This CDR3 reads CASTPASREQYF. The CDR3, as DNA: TGTGCCAGCACCCCCGCGAGTCGCGAGCAGTACTTC.

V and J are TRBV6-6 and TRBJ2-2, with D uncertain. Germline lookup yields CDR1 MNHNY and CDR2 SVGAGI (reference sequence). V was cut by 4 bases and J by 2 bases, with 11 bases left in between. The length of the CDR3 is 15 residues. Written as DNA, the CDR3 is TGTGCCAGCAGTTTACTGCAGGCAAACACCGGGGAGCTGTTTTTT. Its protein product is CASSLLQANTGELFF.

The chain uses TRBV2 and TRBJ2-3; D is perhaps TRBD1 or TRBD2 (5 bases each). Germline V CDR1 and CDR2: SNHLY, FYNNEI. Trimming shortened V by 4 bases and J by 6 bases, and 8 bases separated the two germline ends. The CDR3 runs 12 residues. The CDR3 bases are TGTGCCAGCAGTGTGGGGGTCGATACGCAGTATTTT. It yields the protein CASSVGVDTQYF.

The chain's CDR3 is CASSQDLRGYGNNSPLHF. The CDR3, as DNA: TGTGCCAGCAGCCAAGACCTGAGAGGGTACGGGAATAATTCACCCCTCCACTTT. J is TRBJ1-6 and V is TRBV4-2; D gene unclear. Trimming took 0 bases from V and 5 from J, leaving 17 bases between them. There are 18 residues in the CDR3. Germline CDR1 reads LGHNA; CDR2 reads YNFKEQ.

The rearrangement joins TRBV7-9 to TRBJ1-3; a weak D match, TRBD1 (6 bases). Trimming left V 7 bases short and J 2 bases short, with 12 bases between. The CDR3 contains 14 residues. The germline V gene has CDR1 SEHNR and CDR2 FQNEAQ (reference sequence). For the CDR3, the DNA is TGTGCCAGCACGCGGGCAGGGGCTGGAAACACCATATATTTT. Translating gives CASTRAGAGNTIYF.

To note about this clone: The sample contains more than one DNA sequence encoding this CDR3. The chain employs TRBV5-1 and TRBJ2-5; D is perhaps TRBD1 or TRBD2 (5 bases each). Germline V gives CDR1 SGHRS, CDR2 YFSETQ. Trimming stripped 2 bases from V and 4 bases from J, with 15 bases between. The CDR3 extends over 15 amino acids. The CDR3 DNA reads TGCGCCAGCAGCTTAGAAGGGGCCCGGGGAGAGACCCAGTACTTC. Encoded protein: CASSLEGARGETQYF.

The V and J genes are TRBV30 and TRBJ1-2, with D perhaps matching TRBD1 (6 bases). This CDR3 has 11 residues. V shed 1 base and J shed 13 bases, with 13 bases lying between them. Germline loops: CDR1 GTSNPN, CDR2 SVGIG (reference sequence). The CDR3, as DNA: TGTGCCTGGAGTGCAAAACAGGGTTCCACCTTC. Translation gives CAWSAKQGSTF.

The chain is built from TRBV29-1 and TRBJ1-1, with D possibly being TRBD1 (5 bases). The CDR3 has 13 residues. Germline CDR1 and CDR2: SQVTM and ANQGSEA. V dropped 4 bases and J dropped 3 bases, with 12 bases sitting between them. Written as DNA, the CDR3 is TGCAGCGTTGGGGGGGGAGGATACACTGAAGCTTTCTTT. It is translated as CSVGGGGYTEAFF.

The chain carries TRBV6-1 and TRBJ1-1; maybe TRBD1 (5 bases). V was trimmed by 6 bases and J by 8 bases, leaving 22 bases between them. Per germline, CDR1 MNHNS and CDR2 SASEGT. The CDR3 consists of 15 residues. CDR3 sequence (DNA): TGTGCCAGCAGAAACGGGGGTGTCAGGGAGGCCGAAGCTTTCTTT. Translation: CASRNGGVREAEAFF.

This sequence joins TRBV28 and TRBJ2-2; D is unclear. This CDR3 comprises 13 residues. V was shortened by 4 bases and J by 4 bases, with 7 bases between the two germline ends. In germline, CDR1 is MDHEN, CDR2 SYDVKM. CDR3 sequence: CASSSQTTGELFF. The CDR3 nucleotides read TGTGCCAGCAGTTCTCAGACCACCGGGGAGCTGTTTTTT.

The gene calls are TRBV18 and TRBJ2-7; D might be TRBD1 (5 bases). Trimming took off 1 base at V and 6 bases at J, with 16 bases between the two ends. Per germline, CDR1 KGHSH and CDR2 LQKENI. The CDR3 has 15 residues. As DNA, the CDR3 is TGTGCCAGCTCACCACTGGCAGGGAATCAAGGCGAGCAGTACTTC. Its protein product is CASSPLAGNQGEQYF.

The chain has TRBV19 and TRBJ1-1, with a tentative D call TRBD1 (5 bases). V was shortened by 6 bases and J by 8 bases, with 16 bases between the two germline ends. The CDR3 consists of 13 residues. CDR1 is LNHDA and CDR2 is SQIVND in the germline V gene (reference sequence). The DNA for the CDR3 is TGTGCCAGTAGGGAAAGCTGGGGCTCCGAAGCTTTCTTT. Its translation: CASRESWGSEAFF.